This T cell receptor beta chain derives from a study of blood T cells in healthy people across ages. The trim removed 4 bases at V and 10 bases at J, leaving 7 bases unmatched. The germline V gene encodes CDR1 LGHNA and CDR2 YSLEER. This CDR3 region has 13 residues. Using a J-beta primer mix together with a sample-barcoded 5' primer, a second PCR was run for about 6 to 11 cycles. Through a template-switch adaptor with 12 random nucleotides, each cDNA molecule received a tag. TCRdb analysed the 5' RACE reads with MiXCR anew, one entry per CDR3 protein. The sample carries approximately 770,000 distinct CDR3 sequences, 58% recorded once. A minimum of 5 micrograms of total RNA was extracted per sample. About this clonotype itself: Its antigen is undetermined.

Study-wide points: The diversity estimates, figures obtained from one million T cells, were considered underestimates.

Sequenced: blood. This sequence was found in a man aged 25 to 40 in good health. The rearrangement joins TRBV4-3 to TRBJ2-1; 7 nucleotides match TRBD2. The CDR3 DNA follows: TGCGCCAGCAGCCTGGACTTGGGAGGGGAGCAGTTCTTC. Translating gives CASSLDLGGEQFF.